This T cell receptor (beta chain) was captured by sequencing in a study of OX40 agonist ivuxolimab in advanced cancers. Whole-study context: The eligibility criteria allowed prior anti-PD-1, anti-PD-L1 or anti-CTLA-4 therapy, and roughly 39% had some.

Repertoires were generated with immunoSEQ multiplex PCR, while TCRdb's copy carries only in-frame clones and drops some. The sample yields 65,000 to 75,000 clones, about 85% seen once. This receptor was obtained from an adult with an advanced solid tumor such as melanoma, head and neck, liver or kidney cancer. The sequencing used CD4+ or CD8+ T cells sorted from blood, collected in a trial of the OX40 agonist ivuxolimab.

CDR3 sequence: CASSLVGGGNGYTF. The CDR3 DNA is TGTGCCAGCAGTTTAGTAGGGGGCGGGAATGGCTACACCTTC. The chain uses TRBV27 and TRBJ1-2, with 7 bases aligning to TRBD1. Germline CDR1 MNHEY, CDR2 SMNVEV (reference sequence). V gave up 2 bases and J gave up 6 bases; unmatched junction bases: 6. The CDR3 totals 14 residues.